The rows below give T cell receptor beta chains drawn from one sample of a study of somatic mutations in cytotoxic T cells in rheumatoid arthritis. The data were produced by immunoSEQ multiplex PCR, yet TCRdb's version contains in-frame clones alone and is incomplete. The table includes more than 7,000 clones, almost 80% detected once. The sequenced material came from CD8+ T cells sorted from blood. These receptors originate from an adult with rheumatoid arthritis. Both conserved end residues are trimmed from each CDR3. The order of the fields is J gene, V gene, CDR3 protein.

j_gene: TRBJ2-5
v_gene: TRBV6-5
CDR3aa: ASSGRVGETQY

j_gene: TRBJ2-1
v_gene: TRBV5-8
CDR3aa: ASSLELSYNEQF

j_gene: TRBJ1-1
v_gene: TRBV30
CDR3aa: AWSVQGDPEAF

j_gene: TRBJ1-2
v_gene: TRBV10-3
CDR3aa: AISLQGSGYGYT

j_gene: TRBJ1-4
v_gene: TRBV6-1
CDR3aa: ASSEVALPNEKLF

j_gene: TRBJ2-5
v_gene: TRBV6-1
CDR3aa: ASSDGTGGAETQY

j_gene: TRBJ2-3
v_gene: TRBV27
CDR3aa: ASSLIRKDTQY

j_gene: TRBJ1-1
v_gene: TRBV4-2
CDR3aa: ASSTWGETTEAF

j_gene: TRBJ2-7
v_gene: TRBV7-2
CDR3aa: AAGQGYEQY

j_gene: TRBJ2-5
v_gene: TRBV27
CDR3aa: ASSPRAGQETQY

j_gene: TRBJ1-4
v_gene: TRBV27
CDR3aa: ASSWAAGYEKLF

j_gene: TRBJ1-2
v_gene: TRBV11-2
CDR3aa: ASSRGQGGYT

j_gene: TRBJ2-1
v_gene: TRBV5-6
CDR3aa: ASSLLVLASSSYNEQF

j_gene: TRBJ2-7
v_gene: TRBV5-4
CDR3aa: ASSSSGSLYSYEQY

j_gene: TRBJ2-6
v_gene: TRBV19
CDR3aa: ASLDRVGANVLT

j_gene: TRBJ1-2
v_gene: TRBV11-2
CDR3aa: ASSLVGGTLGYT

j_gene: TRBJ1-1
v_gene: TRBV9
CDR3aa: ASSVRGSTEAF

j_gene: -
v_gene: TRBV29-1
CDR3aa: SVELAVSTSYEQY

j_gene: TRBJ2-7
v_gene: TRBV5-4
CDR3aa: ASRGTSSEQY

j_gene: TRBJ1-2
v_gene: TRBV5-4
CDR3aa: ASSPNLGQGRYGYT

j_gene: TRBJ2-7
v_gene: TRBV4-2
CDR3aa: ASSREDRLFYEQY

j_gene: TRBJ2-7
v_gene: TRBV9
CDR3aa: ASSPWDSSYEQY